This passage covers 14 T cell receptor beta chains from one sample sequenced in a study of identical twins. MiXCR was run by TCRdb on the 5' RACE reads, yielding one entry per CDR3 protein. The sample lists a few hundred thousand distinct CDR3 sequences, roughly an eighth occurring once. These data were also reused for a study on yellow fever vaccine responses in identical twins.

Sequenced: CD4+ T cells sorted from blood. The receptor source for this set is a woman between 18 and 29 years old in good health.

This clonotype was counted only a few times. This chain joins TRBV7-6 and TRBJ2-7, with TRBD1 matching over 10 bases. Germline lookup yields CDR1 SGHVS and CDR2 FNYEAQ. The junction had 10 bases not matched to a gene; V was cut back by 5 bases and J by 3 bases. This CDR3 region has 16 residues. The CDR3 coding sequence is TGTGCCAGCAGCGCACGATGGGACAGGGGTTACTACGAGCAGTACTTC. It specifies CASSARWDRGYYEQYF.

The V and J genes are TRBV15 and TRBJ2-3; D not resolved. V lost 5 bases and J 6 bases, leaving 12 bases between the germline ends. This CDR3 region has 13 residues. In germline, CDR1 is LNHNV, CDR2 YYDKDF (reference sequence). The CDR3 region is CATSFSFGDTQYF. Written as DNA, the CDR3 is TGTGCCACCAGCTTTTCTTTTGGCGATACGCAGTATTTT.

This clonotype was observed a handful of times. CDR3 in DNA: TGTGCCAGCAGCGAGCACGCGGGACCTACCGGGGAGCTGTTTTTT. Amino acid sequence: CASSEHAGPTGELFF. The rearrangement joins TRBV9 to TRBJ2-2; a weak D match, TRBD2 (6 bases). CDR3 length equals 15 residues. Germline CDR1 SGDLS, CDR2 YYNGEE. V dropped 3 bases and J dropped 5 bases, with 14 bases sitting between them.

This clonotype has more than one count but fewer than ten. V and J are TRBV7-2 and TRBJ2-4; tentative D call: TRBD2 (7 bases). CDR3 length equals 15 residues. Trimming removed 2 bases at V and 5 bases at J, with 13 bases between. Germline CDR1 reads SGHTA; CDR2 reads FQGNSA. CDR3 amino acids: CASSLWRGGENIQYF. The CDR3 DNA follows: TGTGCCAGCAGCTTATGGAGGGGGGGCGAAAACATTCAGTACTTC.

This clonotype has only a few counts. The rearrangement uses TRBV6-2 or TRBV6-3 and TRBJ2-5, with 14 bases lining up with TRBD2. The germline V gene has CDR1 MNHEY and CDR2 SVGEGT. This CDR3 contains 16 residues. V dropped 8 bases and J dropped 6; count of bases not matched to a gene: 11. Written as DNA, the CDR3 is TGTGCCAGCGAGCTGGGACTAGCGGGAGTTGTAAAGACCCAGTACTTC. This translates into CASELGLAGVVKTQYF.

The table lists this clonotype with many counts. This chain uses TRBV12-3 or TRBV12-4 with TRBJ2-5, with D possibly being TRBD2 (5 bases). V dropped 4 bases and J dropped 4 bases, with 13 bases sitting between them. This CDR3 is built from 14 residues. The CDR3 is CASSSGRGRETQYF. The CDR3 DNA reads TGTGCCAGCAGTTCTGGGAGAGGTCGAGAGACCCAGTACTTC.

The CDR3 is CASSPFSGSTDTQYF. The CDR3 DNA follows: TGTGCCAGCAGCCCTTTCAGCGGGAGCACAGATACGCAGTATTTT. The rearrangement links TRBV11-2 to TRBJ2-3; possibly TRBD2 for D (6 bases). This CDR3 spans 15 amino acids. V lost 5 bases to trimming and J lost 0 bases, with 12 bases between them. Germline lookup yields CDR1 SGHAT and CDR2 FQNNGV.

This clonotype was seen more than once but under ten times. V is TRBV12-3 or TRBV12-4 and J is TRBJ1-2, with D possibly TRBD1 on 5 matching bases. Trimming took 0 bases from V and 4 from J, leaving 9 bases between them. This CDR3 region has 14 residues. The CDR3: CASSLAARVYGYTF. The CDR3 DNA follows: TGTGCCAGCAGTTTAGCGGCCAGGGTCTATGGCTACACCTTC.

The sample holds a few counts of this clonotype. In nucleotides, the CDR3 is TGTGCCAGCAGCGTAGGAAGTAGCGGGCTCACAGATACGCAGTATTTT. The encoded protein is CASSVGSSGLTDTQYF. The V call is TRBV9, the J call TRBJ2-3; 7 nucleotides align to TRBD2. V lost 0 bases, J lost 2 bases, and 6 bases stayed unmatched. Germline lookup yields CDR1 SGDLS and CDR2 YYNGEE. The CDR3 loop spans 16 amino acids.

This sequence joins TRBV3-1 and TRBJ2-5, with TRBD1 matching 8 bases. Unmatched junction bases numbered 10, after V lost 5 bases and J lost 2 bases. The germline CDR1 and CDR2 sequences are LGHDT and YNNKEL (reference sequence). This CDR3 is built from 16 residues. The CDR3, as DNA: TGTGCCAGCAGCAATTCCGAGGACAGGGTACAAGAGACCCAGTACTTC. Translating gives CASSNSEDRVQETQYF.

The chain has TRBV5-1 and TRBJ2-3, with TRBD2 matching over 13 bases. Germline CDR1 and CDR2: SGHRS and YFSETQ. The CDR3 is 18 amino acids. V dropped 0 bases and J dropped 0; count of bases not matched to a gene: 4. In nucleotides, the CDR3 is TGCGCCAGCAGCTTGGAACAGGGACTAGCGGGAAGCACAGATACGCAGTATTTT. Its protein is CASSLEQGLAGSTDTQYF.

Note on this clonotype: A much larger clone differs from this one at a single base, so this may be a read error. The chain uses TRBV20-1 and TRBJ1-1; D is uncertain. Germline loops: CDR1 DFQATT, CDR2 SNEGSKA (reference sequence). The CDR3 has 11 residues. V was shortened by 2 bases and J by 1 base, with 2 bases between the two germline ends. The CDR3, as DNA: TGCAGTGCTAGACCGAACACTGAAGCTTTCTTT. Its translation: CSARPNTEAFF.

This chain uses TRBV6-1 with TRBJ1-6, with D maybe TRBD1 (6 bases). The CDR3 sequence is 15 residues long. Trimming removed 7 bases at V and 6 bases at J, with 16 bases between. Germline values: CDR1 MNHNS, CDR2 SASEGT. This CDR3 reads CASITGQSVNSPLHF. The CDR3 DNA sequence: TGTGCCAGCATAACCGGACAGTCAGTTAATTCACCCCTCCACTTT.

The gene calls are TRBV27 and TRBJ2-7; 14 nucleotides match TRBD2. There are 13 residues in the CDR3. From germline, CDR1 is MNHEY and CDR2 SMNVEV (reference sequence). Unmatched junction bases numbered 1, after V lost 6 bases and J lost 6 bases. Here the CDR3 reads CASRGLAGGEQYF. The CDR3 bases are TGTGCCAGCAGAGGACTAGCGGGAGGCGAGCAGTACTTC.